This passage covers 26 T cell receptor beta chains from one sample sequenced in a study of preoperative IRX-2 immunotherapy in early breast cancer. Treatment described: preoperative locoregional IRX-2 cytokine immunotherapy. TCRdb's copy holds only in-frame clones and misses some; the assay was immunoSEQ multiplex PCR. The sample contains 35,000 to 50,000 clones, approximately 95% of which appear only once. Here the sequenced sample was tumor tissue, taken after IRX-2 immunotherapy. These receptors all stem from a human donor with breast cancer.

The V call is TRBV28, the J call TRBJ2-7, with TRBD2 matching over 10 bases. Germline lookup yields CDR1 MDHEN and CDR2 SYDVKM. J was trimmed by 4 bases and V by 3 bases; bases with no gene match: 6. The CDR3 has 15 amino acids. The CDR3 DNA sequence: TGTGCCAGCAGTTTTCGGCTAGCGGGAGTGTACGAGCAGTACTTC. It translates to CASSFRLAGVYEQYF.

The V and J genes are TRBV19 and TRBJ2-3; perhaps TRBD2 as D (6 bases). The CDR3 length is 16 residues. Looked up from germline, CDR1 is LNHDA and CDR2 is SQIVND (reference sequence). V shed 4 bases and J shed 0 bases, with 14 bases lying between them. The CDR3 here is CASSRYSGASTDTQYF. The CDR3 DNA reads TGTGCCAGTAGTAGGTATAGCGGAGCTAGCACAGATACGCAGTATTTT. Full variable domain (remainder filled in from reference TRBV19 and TRBJ2-3): DGGITQSPKYLFRKEGQNVTLSCEQNLNHDAMYWYRQDPGQGLRLIYYSQIVNDFQKGDIAEGYSVSREKKESFPLTVTSAQKNPTAFYLCASSRYSGASTDTQYFGPGTRLTVL.

CDR3 amino acids: CAWSQQGPDTQYF. DNA for the CDR3: TGTGCCTGGAGTCAACAGGGACCAGATACGCAGTATTTT. This rearrangement joins TRBV30 to TRBJ2-3; TRBD1 is a possible D gene (6 bases). Germline lookup yields CDR1 GTSNPN and CDR2 SVGIG (reference sequence). V was trimmed by 2 bases and J by 4 bases, leaving 10 bases between them. The CDR3 is made up of 13 amino acids.

This chain connects TRBV5-1 to TRBJ2-3; D not resolved. The ends were cut back, 6 bases at V and 2 bases at J, with 16 bases in the middle. Germline lookup yields CDR1 SGHRS and CDR2 YFSETQ. The CDR3 has 15 residues. The DNA for the CDR3 is TGCGCCAGCACAGCCCTTAGGGCGGCCACAGATACGCAGTATTTT. Its protein is CASTALRAATDTQYF.

The chain couples TRBV5-1 to TRBJ2-7; the D is unclear. Germline V gene sequence: CDR1 SGHRS, CDR2 YFSETQ. The V and J ends lost 1 base and 2 bases respectively, with 7 bases between them. This CDR3 is built from 13 residues. CDR3 nucleotide sequence: TGCGCCAGCAGCTTGCAAGGTACCTACGAGCAGTACTTC. This sequence encodes CASSLQGTYEQYF.

The chain uses TRBV5-1 and TRBJ1-5; D possibly corresponds to TRBD1 (6 bases). Germline CDR1 reads SGHRS; CDR2 reads YFSETQ. The length of the CDR3 is 14 residues. Trimming pared 2 bases from V and 5 bases from J, leaving 11 bases between. CDR3 protein: CASSLSGAHQPQHF. CDR3 in DNA: TGCGCCAGCAGCTTATCAGGGGCCCATCAGCCCCAGCATTTT.

The chain uses TRBV5-1 and TRBJ1-2; no reliable D call. Trimming cost V 4 bases and J 6 bases, with 19 bases left between them. CDR1 is SGHRS and CDR2 is YFSETQ in the germline V gene. This CDR3 is built from 15 residues. The CDR3 here is CASSAGPGTPHGYTF. DNA for the CDR3: TGCGCCAGCAGCGCGGGCCCAGGTACCCCCCATGGCTACACCTTC.

The gene calls are TRBV20-1 and TRBJ1-1, with D unresolved. The CDR3 has 11 amino acids. From germline, CDR1 is DFQATT and CDR2 SNEGSKA (reference sequence). Trimming cost V 3 bases and J 6 bases, with 8 bases left between them. CDR3 region: CSASGGSEAFF. The CDR3 nucleotides are TGCAGTGCTAGCGGTGGGTCTGAAGCTTTCTTT.

The chain has TRBV10-3 and TRBJ2-2; 8 bases match TRBD1. V lost 7 bases, J lost 2 bases, and 6 bases stayed unmatched. The germline V gene encodes CDR1 ENHRY and CDR2 SYGVKD. CDR3 length: 15 amino acids. CDR3 DNA: TGTGCCATCACTCCGGACAGGGACAACACCGGGGAGCTGTTTTTT. Translating gives CAITPDRDNTGELFF.

This chain connects TRBV10-3 to TRBJ1-2, with D maybe TRBD1 (6 bases). CDR1 and CDR2 (germline): ENHRY, SYGVKD. The CDR3 covers 13 residues. Trimming removed 8 bases from V and 4 bases from J, with 14 bases in between. The CDR3 DNA reads TGTGCCATCGGAGGGACGGACAGCTATGGCTACACCTTC. As protein: CAIGGTDSYGYTF.

The gene calls are TRBV30 and TRBJ2-3, with a weak D call TRBD2 (5 bases). Trimming removed 0 bases from V and 4 bases from J, with 14 bases in between. From germline, CDR1 is GTSNPN and CDR2 SVGIG (reference sequence). The CDR3 totals 15 residues. DNA of the CDR3: TGTGCCTGGAGTGTACATGCCCGGGGTCCAGATACGCAGTATTTT. Translating it yields CAWSVHARGPDTQYF.

The chain has TRBV11-3 and TRBJ2-3, with D unresolved. CDR1 is SGHNT and CDR2 is YENEEA in the germline V gene. CDR3 length: 14 residues. Trimming cost V 2 bases and J 2 bases, with 8 bases left between them. The CDR3 region is CASSLNSATDTQYF. CDR3 nucleotides: TGTGCCAGCAGCTTAAACAGCGCCACAGATACGCAGTATTTT.

This chain links TRBV5-6 with TRBJ2-5; 8 positions agree with TRBD2. The CDR3 length is 14 residues. Germline V gives CDR1 SGHDT, CDR2 YYEEEE. J was trimmed by 5 bases and V by 0 bases; bases with no gene match: 3. The CDR3 coding sequence is TGTGCCAGCAGCTTGGCTAGCGGGTTGGAGACCCAGTACTTC. This encodes CASSLASGLETQYF.

This chain joins TRBV5-8 and TRBJ2-1, with unresolved D. This CDR3 has 15 residues. Trimming left V 4 bases short and J 0 bases short, with 11 bases between. CDR1 and CDR2 (germline): SGHTS, YDEGEE. The CDR3 DNA reads TGTGCCAGCAGCCGCCGGATCCCCTCCTACAATGAGCAGTTCTTC. It encodes CASSRRIPSYNEQFF.

The chain employs TRBV7-9 and TRBJ1-1; possibly TRBD1 for D (5 bases). Between the trimmed V and J ends, which lost 3 bases and 1 base, there was a span of 12 bases. This CDR3 is 15 amino acids long. The V gene's germline CDR1 is SEHNR and CDR2 FQNEAQ (reference sequence). CDR3 bases: TGTGCCAGCAGCTTGCGGGACCGCGGGAACACTGAAGCTTTCTTT. Amino acid sequence: CASSLRDRGNTEAFF. Combining the CDR3 with reference TRBV7-9 and TRBJ1-1 gives the whole variable domain DTGVSQNPRHKITKRGQNVTFRCDPISEHNRLYWYRQTLGQGPEFLTYFQNEAQLEKSRLLSDRFSAERPKGSFSTLEIQRTEQGDSAMYLCASSLRDRGNTEAFFGQGTRLTVV.

Note on this clone: An end of the junction differs from the germline gene, which may be a read error. This chain uses TRBV11-1 with TRBJ1-1, with D uncertain. The V gene's germline CDR1 is SGHAT and CDR2 FQDESV (reference sequence). The CDR3 loop spans 13 amino acids. The CDR3 DNA sequence: TGTGCAAGCAGCTTAGTGGGTTGGACTGAAGCTTTCTTT. The encoded protein is CASSLVGWTEAFF.

The CDR3 DNA is TGTGCCAGCAGCCCACAGGGACTAGCGTCCTACAATGAGCAGTTCTTC. Translating it yields CASSPQGLASYNEQFF. The gene calls are TRBV11-2 and TRBJ2-1, with TRBD2 matching over 10 bases. Losses at the gene ends were 5 bases for V and 1 base for J; bases not matched to a gene: 5. The germline V gene encodes CDR1 SGHAT and CDR2 FQNNGV. The CDR3 totals 16 residues.

J is TRBJ1-2 and V is TRBV10-3, with 12 bases that match TRBD1. CDR1 is ENHRY and CDR2 is SYGVKD in the germline V gene. Trimming removed 9 bases from V and 2 bases from J; junction bases left unmatched: 10. The CDR3 sequence is 16 residues long. The CDR3 loop reads CAMQDGDRGPNYGYTF. Written as DNA, the CDR3 is TGTGCCATGCAGGATGGGGACAGGGGGCCGAACTATGGCTACACCTTC.

This clone was seen only once. The chain has TRBV7-3 and TRBJ1-3; 8 positions agree with TRBD1. J gave up 0 bases and V 2 bases, and 0 bases lay outside the gene matches. The CDR3 contains 15 residues. Germline-derived CDR1 and CDR2 are SGHTA and FQGTGA. The CDR3 sequence: CASSLDRGSGNTIYF. Here the CDR3 DNA reads TGTGCCAGCAGCTTAGACAGGGGCTCTGGAAACACCATATATTTT.

This clone was counted once. The genes are TRBV10-3 and TRBJ2-7; 10 positions match TRBD1. The V gene's germline CDR1 is ENHRY and CDR2 SYGVKD. The CDR3 covers 15 residues. With V trimmed by 0 bases and J by 3 bases, 2 bases remained unmatched. Written as DNA, the CDR3 is TGTGCCATCAGTGAGTCAGGGACAGGGGTCTACGAGCAGTACTTC. This encodes CAISESGTGVYEQYF.

The CDR3 spells CSVGGGVYGYTF. The DNA of the CDR3 is TGCAGCGTTGGGGGAGGGGTCTATGGCTACACCTTC. The chain recombines TRBV29-1 with TRBJ1-2; perhaps TRBD1 as D (5 bases). The CDR3 spans 12 residues. The germline CDR1 and CDR2 sequences are SQVTM and ANQGSEA. The ends were cut back, 4 bases at V and 4 bases at J, with 10 bases in the middle.

V usage is TRBV7-3 and J usage is TRBJ2-1, with 8 nucleotides matching TRBD2. CDR3 length: 17 amino acids. Trimming removed 5 bases from V and 1 base from J; junction bases left unmatched: 10. Germline V gives CDR1 SGHTA, CDR2 FQGTGA. CDR3 protein: CASSLLPGGFSYNEQFF. The CDR3 DNA follows: TGTGCCAGCAGCCTGCTTCCGGGGGGGTTTTCCTACAATGAGCAGTTCTTC.

This clone was recorded once. The rearrangement uses TRBV27 and TRBJ1-2, with 8 nucleotides matching TRBD1. CDR1 and CDR2 (germline): MNHEY, SMNVEV (reference sequence). V gave up 5 bases and J gave up 5 bases; unmatched junction bases: 4. This CDR3 region has 13 residues. The CDR3 DNA reads as TGTGCCAGCAGTGGCAGGGACAGGTATGGCTACACCTTC. Translated: CASSGRDRYGYTF.

The CDR3 nucleotides read TGTGCCAGCCGGAGGCAGGGGCGCTGGGGTGGGGAGCAGTACTTC. Translating gives CASRRQGRWGGEQYF. The rearrangement links TRBV27 to TRBJ2-7; maybe TRBD1 (6 bases). V gave up 8 bases and J gave up 7 bases, with 24 bases separating them. Germline assignment: CDR1 MNHEY and CDR2 SMNVEV (reference sequence). This CDR3 region has 15 residues.

This chain links TRBV7-7 with TRBJ2-7; TRBD2 aligns across 11 bases. The CDR3 is made up of 14 amino acids. Germline V CDR1 and CDR2: SSHAT, FNYEAQ (reference sequence). J lost 2 bases, V lost 5 bases, and 2 bases had no gene match. The DNA for the CDR3 is TGTGCCAGCAGCGTTAGCGGGGGGGCCTACGAGCAGTACTTC. This codes for CASSVSGGAYEQYF.

The chain uses TRBV6-6 and TRBJ1-2, with D hard to call. CDR3 size: 15 residues. The V end lost 0 bases, the J end lost 0 bases, and 8 bases lay between the germline ends. Germline loops: CDR1 MNHNY, CDR2 SVGAGI (reference sequence). DNA for the CDR3: TGTGCCAGCAGTTACTCCGAGGGAGCTAACTATGGCTACACCTTC. The encoded protein is CASSYSEGANYGYTF.